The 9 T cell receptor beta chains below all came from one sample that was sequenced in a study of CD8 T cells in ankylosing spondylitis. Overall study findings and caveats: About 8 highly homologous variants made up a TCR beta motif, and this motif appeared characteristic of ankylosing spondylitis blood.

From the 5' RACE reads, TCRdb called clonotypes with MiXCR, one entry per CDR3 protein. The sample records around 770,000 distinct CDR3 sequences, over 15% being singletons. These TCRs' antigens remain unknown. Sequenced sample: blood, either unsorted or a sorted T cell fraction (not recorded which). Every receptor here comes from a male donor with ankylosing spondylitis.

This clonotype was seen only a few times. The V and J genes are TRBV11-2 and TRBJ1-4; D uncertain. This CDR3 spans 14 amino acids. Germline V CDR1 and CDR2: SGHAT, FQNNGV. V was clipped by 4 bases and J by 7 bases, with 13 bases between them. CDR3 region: CASSSGPEGEKLFF. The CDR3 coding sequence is TGTGCCAGCAGCTCCGGGCCCGAGGGTGAAAAACTGTTTTTT.

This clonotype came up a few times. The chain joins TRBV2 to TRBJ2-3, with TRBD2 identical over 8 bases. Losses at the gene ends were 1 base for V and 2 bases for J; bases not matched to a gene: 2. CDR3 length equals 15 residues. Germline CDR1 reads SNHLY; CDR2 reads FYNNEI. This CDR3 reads CASSEEGLATDTQYF. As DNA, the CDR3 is TGTGCCAGCAGTGAAGAAGGACTAGCCACAGATACGCAGTATTTT.

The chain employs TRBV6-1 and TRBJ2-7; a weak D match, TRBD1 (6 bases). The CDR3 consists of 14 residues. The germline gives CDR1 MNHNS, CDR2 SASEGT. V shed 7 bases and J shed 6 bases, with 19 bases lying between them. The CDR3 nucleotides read TGTGCCAGCACCAAGGACAGTCTATCCAGCGAGCAGTACTTC. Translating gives CASTKDSLSSEQYF.

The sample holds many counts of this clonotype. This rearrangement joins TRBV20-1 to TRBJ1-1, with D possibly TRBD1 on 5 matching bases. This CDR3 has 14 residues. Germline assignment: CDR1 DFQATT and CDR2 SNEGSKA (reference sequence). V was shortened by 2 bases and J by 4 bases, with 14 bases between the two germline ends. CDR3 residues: CSARPTGASTEAFF. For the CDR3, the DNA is TGCAGTGCTAGACCGACTGGGGCGAGCACTGAAGCTTTCTTT.

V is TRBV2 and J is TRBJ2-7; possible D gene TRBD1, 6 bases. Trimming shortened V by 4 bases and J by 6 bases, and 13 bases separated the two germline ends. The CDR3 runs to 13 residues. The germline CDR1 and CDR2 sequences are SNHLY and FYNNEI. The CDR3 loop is CASSAGVEGEQYF. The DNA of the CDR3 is TGTGCCAGCAGTGCAGGGGTTGAGGGCGAGCAGTACTTC.

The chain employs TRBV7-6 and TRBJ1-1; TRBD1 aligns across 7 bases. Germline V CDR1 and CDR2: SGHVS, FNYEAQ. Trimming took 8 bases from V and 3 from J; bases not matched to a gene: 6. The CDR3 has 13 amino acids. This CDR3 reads CASRDSGDTEAFF. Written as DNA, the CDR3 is TGTGCCAGCCGGGACAGTGGAGACACTGAAGCTTTCTTT. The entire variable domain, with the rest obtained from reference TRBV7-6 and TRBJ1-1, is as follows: GAGVSQSPRYKVTKRGQDVALRCDPISGHVSLYWYRQALGQGPEFLTYFNYEAQQDKSGLPNDRFSAERPEGSISTLTIQRTEQRDSAMYRCASRDSGDTEAFFGQGTRLTVV.

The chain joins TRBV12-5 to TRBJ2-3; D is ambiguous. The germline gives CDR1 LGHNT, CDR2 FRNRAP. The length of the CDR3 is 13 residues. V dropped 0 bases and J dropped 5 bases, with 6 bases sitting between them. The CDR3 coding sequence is TGTGCTAGTGGTTTGGTAGTGGGAGATACGCAGTATTTT. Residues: CASGLVVGDTQYF. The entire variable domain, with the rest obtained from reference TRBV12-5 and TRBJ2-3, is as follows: DARVTQTPRHKVTEMGQEVTMRCQPILGHNTVFWYRQTMMQGLELLAYFRNRAPLDDSGMPKDRFSAEMPDATLATLKIQPSEPRDSAVYFCASGLVVGDTQYFGPGTRLTVL.

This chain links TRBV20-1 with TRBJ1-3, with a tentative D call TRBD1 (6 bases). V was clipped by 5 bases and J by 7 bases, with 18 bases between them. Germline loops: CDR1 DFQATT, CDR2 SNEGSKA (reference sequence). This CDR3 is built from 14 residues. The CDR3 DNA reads TGCAGTGCTCGTCCCCAGGGGCGAATGAACACCATATATTTT. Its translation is CSARPQGRMNTIYF.

CDR3 residues: CASSPRQGTEAFF. DNA of the CDR3: TGTGCCAGCAGTCCAAGACAGGGTACTGAAGCTTTCTTT. The chain couples TRBV12-3 or TRBV12-4 to TRBJ1-1; TRBD1 matches 7 bases. The CDR3 contains 13 residues. The junction had 5 bases not matched to a gene; V was cut back by 5 bases and J by 5 bases.